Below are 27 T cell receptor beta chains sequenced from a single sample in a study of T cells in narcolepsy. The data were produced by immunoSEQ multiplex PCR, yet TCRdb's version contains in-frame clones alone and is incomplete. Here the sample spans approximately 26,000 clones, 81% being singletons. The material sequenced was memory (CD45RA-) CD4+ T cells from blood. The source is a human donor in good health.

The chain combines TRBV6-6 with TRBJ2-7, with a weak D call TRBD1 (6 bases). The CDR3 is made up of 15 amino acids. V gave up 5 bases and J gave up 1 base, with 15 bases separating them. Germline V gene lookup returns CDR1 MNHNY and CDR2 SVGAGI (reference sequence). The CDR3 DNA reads TGTGCCAGCAGTCAACCCCCGACAGGATCCTACGAGCAGTACTTC. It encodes CASSQPPTGSYEQYF.

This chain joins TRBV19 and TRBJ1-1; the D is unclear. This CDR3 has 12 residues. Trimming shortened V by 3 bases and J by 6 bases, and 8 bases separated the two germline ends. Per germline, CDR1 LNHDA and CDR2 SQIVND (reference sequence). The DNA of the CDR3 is TGTGCCAGTAGTATCGGGGTTTCTGAAGCTTTCTTT. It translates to CASSIGVSEAFF.

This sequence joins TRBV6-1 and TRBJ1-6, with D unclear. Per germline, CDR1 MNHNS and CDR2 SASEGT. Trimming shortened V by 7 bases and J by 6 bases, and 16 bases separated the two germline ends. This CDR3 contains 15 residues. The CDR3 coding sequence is TGTGCCAGCACGAGGCTCGATATAGTTAATTCACCCCTCCACTTT. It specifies CASTRLDIVNSPLHF.

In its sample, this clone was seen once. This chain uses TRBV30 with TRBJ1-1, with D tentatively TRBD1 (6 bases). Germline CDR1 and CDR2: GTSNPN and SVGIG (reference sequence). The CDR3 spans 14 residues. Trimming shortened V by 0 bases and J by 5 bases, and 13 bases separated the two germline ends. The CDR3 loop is CAWSVPAGVTEAFF. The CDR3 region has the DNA TGTGCCTGGAGTGTACCGGCAGGGGTAACTGAAGCTTTCTTT.

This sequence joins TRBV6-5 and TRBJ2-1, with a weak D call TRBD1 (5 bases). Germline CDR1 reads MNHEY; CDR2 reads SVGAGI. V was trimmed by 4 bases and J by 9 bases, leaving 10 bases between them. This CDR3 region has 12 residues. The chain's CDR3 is CASSFQGIEQFF. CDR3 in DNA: TGTGCCAGCAGTTTCCAGGGTATTGAGCAGTTCTTC.

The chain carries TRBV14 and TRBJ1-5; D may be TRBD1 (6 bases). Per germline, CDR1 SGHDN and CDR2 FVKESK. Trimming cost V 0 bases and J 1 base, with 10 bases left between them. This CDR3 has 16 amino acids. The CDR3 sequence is CASSQEGARSNQPQHF. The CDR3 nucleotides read TGTGCCAGCAGCCAAGAGGGGGCTAGGAGCAATCAGCCCCAGCATTTT.

This CDR3 reads CASSVTPTLRNTEAFF. CDR3 DNA sequence: TGTGCCAGCAGCGTTACACCAACGCTACGGAACACTGAAGCTTTCTTT. The chain uses TRBV9 and TRBJ1-1, with no clear D. Germline CDR1 SGDLS, CDR2 YYNGEE. Trimming pared 2 bases from V and 1 base from J, leaving 15 bases between. This CDR3 is built from 16 residues.

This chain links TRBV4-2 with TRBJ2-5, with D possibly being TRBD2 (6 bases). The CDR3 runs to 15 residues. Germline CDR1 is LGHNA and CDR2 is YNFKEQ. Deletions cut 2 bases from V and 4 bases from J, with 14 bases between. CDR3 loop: CASSQMTSFGETQYF. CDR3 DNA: TGTGCCAGCAGCCAAATGACTAGTTTCGGAGAGACCCAGTACTTC.

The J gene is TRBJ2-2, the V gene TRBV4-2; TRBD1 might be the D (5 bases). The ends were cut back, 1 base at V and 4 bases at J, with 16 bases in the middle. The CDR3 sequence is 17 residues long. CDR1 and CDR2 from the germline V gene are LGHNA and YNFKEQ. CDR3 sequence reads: CASSQAPQGVSTGELFF. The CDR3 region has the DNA TGTGCCAGCAGCCAAGCCCCCCAAGGGGTGAGCACCGGGGAGCTGTTTTTT.

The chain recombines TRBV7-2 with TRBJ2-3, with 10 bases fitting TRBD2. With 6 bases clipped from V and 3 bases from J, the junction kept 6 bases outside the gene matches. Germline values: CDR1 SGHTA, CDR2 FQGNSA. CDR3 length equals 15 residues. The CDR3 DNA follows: TGTGCCAGCAGGACCGGACTAGCGGCTACAGATACGCAGTATTTT. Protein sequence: CASRTGLAATDTQYF.

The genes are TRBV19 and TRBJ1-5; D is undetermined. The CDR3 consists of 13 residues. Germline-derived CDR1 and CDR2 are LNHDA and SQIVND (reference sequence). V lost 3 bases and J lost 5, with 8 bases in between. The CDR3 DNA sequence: TGTGCCAGTAGTATGGGCCGGGATCAGCCCCAGCATTTT. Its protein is CASSMGRDQPQHF.

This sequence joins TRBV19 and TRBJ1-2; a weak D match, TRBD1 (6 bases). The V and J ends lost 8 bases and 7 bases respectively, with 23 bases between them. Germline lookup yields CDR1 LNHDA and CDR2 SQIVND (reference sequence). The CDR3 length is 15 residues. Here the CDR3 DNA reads TGTGCCAGTCGATCCAATAGACAGGATCACTTTGGCTACACCTTC. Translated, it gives CASRSNRQDHFGYTF.

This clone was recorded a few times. CDR3 loop: CASITRGREAFF. The CDR3 DNA sequence: TGTGCCAGCATCACTAGGGGCCGTGAAGCTTTCTTT. The chain uses TRBV28 and TRBJ1-1, with D possibly being TRBD1 (5 bases). V was trimmed by 7 bases and J by 7 bases, leaving 13 bases between them. This CDR3 comprises 12 residues. In germline, CDR1 is MDHEN, CDR2 SYDVKM.

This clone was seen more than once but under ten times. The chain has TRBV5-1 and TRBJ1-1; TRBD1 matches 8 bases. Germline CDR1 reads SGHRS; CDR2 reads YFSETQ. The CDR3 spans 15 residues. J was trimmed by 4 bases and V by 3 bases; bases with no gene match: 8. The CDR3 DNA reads TGCGCCAGCAGCTACTCAGGGGGCCGGGGCACTGAAGCTTTCTTT. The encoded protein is CASSYSGGRGTEAFF.

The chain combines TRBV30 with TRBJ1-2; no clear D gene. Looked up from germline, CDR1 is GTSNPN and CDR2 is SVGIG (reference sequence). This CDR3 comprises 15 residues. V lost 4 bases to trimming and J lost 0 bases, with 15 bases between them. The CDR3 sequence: CAWTRARPSNYGYTF. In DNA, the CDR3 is TGTGCCTGGACTAGAGCGAGACCATCTAACTATGGCTACACCTTC.

The CDR3 loop is CSASRGLTLHF. CDR3 DNA: TGCAGTGCTAGTCGGGGTCTCACCCTCCACTTT. This chain uses TRBV20-1 with TRBJ1-6; no definite D call. Germline V gene sequence: CDR1 DFQATT, CDR2 SNEGSKA (reference sequence). This CDR3 has 11 residues. V gave up 3 bases and J gave up 14 bases, with 11 bases separating them.

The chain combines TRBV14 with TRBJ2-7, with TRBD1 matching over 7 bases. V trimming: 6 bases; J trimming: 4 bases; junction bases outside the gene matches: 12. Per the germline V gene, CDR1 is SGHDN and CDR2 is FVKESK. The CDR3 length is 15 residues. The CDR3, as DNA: TGTGCCAGCAGTAGAACCGCACAGGGGCTTTACGAGCAGTACTTC. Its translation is CASSRTAQGLYEQYF.

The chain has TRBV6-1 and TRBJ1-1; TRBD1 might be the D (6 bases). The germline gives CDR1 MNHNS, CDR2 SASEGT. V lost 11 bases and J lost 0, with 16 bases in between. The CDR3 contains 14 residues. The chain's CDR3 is CAGSSTGMNTEAFF. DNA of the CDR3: TGTGCCGGATCTTCGACAGGCATGAACACTGAAGCTTTCTTT.

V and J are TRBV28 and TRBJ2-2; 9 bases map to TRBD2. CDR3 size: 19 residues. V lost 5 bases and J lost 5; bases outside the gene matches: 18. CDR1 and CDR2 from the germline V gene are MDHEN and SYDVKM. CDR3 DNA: TGTGCCAGCAGTCTCAGGGGGGGTAGCGGGAGCCGGAGGACCGGGGAGCTGTTTTTT. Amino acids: CASSLRGGSGSRRTGELFF.

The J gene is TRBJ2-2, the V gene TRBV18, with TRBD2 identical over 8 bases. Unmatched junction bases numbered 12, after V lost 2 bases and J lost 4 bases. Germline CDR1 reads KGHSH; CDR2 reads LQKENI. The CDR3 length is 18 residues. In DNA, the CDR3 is TGTGCCAGCTCACCAGAAGTGGCGGGGGGCCTACTCACCGGGGAGCTGTTTTTT. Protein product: CASSPEVAGGLLTGELFF.

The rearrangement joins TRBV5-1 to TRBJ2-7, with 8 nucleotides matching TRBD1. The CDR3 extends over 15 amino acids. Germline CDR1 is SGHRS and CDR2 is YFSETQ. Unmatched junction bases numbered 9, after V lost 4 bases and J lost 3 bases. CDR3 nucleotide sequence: TGCGCCAGCAGCCTGGACAGGGCCGATATCTACGAGCAGTACTTC. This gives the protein CASSLDRADIYEQYF.

In DNA form, the CDR3 reads TGTGCCAGCAGCCCGGGACTCTCAGTGGATAAGACCCAGTACTTC. Its translation: CASSPGLSVDKTQYF. This sequence joins TRBV6-5 and TRBJ2-5; TRBD2 is a possible D gene (6 bases). The germline V and J ends were trimmed by 6 bases and 6 bases, with 20 bases remaining between them. Germline V gene sequence: CDR1 MNHEY, CDR2 SVGAGI. The CDR3 consists of 15 residues.

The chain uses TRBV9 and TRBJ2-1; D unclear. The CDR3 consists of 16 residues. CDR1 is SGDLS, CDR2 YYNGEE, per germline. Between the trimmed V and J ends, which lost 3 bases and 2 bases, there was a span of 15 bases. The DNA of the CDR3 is TGTGCCAGCAGCGGAGTATTGGGAAAACCCTACAATGAGCAGTTCTTC. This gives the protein CASSGVLGKPYNEQFF.

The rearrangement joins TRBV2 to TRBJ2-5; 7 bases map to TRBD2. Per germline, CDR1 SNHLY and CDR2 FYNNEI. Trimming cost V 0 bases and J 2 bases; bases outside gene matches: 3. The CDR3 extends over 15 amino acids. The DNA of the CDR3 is TGTGCCAGCAGTGAAGCGCTGGGGGGGCAAGAGACCCAGTACTTC. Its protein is CASSEALGGQETQYF.

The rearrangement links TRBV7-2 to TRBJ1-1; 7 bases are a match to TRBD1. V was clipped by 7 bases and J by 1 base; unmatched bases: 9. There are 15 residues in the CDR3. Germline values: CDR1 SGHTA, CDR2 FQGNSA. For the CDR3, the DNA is TGTGCCAGCAATATAAACAGGGGCCGGAACACTGAAGCTTTCTTT. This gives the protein CASNINRGRNTEAFF. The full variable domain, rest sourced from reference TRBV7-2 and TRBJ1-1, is GAGVSQSPSNKVTEKGKDVELRCDPISGHTALYWYRQSLGQGLEFLIYFQGNSAPDKSGLPSDRFSAERTGGSVSTLTIQRTQQEDSAVYLCASNINRGRNTEAFFGQGTRLTVV.

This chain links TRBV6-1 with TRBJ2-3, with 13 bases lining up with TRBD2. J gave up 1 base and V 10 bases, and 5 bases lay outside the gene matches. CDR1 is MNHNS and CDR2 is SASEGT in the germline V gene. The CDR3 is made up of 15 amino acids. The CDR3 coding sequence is TGTGCCATCAAAGGACTAGCGGGGGGCACAGATACGCAGTATTTT. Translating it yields CAIKGLAGGTDTQYF.

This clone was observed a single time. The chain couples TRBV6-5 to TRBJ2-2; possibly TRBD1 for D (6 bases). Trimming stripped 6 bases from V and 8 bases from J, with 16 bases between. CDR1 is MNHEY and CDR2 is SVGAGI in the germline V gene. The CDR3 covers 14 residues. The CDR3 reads CASSRGGKEGELFF. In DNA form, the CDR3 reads TGTGCCAGCAGCAGGGGCGGCAAGGAAGGGGAGCTGTTTTTT.